This T cell receptor beta chain was sequenced during a study of T cells in Graves' hyperthyroidism and ophthalmopathy. Under 3 months was the duration of disease in ophthalmopathy patients, who also had a Clinical Activity Score of at least 3 and a NOSPECS grade of at least 4. Fresh peripheral blood, roughly 9.8 ml of it, supplied the PBMCs. Study observations and caveats: A model built on 13 V-J features separated ophthalmopathy from stable hyperthyroidism.

Germline CDR1 is MNHEY and CDR2 is SVGEGT. V was cut by 7 bases and J by 4 bases, with 17 bases left in between. This CDR3 comprises 14 residues. This clonotype was picked up many times. No antigen is known for it. TCR beta CDR3 regions were amplified from RNA. RT-PCR in the first round (using the HTBI primer set) targeted the TCR CDR3. TCRdb analysed the multiplex PCR reads with MiXCR anew, one entry per CDR3 protein. The sample includes approximately 610,000 distinct CDR3 sequences, roughly 15% of them seen just once. The TCR comes from a woman aged 40 to 49 with Graves' ophthalmopathy. The chain has TRBV6-2 or TRBV6-3 and TRBJ2-7, with a weak D call TRBD2 (5 bases). The sample comprised blood. CDR3 amino acids: CASNPGSSVYEQYF. The DNA for the CDR3 is TGTGCCAGCAATCCGGGATCCTCTGTTTACGAGCAGTACTTC.